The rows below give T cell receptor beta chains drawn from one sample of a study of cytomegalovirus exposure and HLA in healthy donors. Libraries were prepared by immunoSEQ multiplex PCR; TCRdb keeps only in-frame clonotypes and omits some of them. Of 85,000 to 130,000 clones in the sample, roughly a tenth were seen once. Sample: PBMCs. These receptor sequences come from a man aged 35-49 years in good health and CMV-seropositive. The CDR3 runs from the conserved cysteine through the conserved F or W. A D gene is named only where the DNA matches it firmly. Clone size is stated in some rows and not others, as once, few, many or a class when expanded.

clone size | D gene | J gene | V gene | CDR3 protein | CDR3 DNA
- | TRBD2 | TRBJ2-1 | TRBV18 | CASSPLASGTYNEQFF | TGTGCCAGCTCACCACTTGCTAGCGGGACCTACAATGAGCAGTTCTTC
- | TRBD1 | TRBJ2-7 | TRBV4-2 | CASSHTRGGEYEQYF | TGTGCCAGCAGCCATACCCGAGGGGGCGAGTACGAGCAGTACTTC
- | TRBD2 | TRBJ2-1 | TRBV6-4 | CASSDQAGVPNEQFF | TGTGCCAGCAGTGACCAAGCGGGGGTACCCAATGAGCAGTTCTTC
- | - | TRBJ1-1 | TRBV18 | CASSRVELSNTEAFF | TGTGCCAGCTCACGAGTCGAGTTATCGAACACTGAAGCTTTCTTT
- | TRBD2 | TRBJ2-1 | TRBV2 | CASGSGPYNEQFF | TGTGCCAGCGGTAGCGGGCCCTACAATGAGCAGTTCTTC
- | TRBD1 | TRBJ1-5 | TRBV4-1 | CASSQGGQAYQPQHF | TGCGCCAGCAGCCAAGGCGGACAGGCATATCAGCCCCAGCATTTT
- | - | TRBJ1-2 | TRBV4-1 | CASSQGGRESYGYTF | TGCGCCAGCAGCCAAGGGGGGAGGGAGAGCTATGGCTACACCTTC
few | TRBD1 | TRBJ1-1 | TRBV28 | CASSPTLGTGGVNTEAFF | TGTGCCAGCAGTCCCACCCTAGGGACAGGGGGCGTGAACACTGAAGCTTTCTTT
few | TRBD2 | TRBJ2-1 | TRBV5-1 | CASSPGLKNNEQFF | TGCGCCAGCAGCCCGGGACTAAAAAACAATGAGCAGTTCTTC
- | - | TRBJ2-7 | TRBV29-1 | CSVLANEQYF | TGCAGCGTTCTAGCGAACGAGCAGTACTTC
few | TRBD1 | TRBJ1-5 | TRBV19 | CASRGDSPNQPQHF | TGTGCCAGTAGGGGGGACAGCCCCAATCAGCCCCAGCATTTT
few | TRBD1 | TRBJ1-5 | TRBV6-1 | CASGGGTGYQPQHF | TGTGCCAGCGGGGGAGGGACAGGGTATCAGCCCCAGCATTTT
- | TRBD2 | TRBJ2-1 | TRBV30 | CAWNQREVYNEQFF | TGTGCCTGGAACCAGCGGGAGGTTTACAATGAGCAGTTCTTC
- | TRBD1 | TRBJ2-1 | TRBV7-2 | CASSLSRQGNEQFF | TGTGCCAGCAGCTTATCCCGACAGGGGAATGAGCAGTTCTTC
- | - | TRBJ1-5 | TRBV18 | CASSPQRSNQPQHF | TGTGCCAGCTCACCACAGCGTAGCAATCAGCCCCAGCATTTT
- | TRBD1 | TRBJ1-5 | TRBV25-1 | CASSDRDSYQPQHF | TGTGCCAGCAGTGACCGGGACAGCTATCAGCCCCAGCATTTT
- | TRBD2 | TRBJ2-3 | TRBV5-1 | CASSAGGSTNTQYF | TGCGCCAGCAGCGCGGGAGGCTCCACAAATACGCAGTATTTT
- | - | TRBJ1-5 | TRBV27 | CASSFGGGNHQPQHF | TGTGCCAGCAGCTTTGGGGGGGGAAATCACCAGCCCCAGCATTTT
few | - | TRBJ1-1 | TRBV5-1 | CASSLGTVNTEAFF | TGCGCCAGCAGCTTGGGGACAGTGAACACTGAAGCTTTCTTT
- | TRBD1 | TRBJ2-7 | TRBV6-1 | CASSYNPRDSEQYF | TGTGCCAGCAGCTATAACCCCCGGGACAGCGAGCAGTACTTC
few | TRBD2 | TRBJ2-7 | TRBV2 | CASSGGRRHEQYF | TGTGCCAGCAGCGGGGGGAGGCGCCACGAGCAGTACTTC
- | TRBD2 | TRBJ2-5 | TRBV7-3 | CASSLMGGSLRETQYF | TGTGCCAGCAGCTTAATGGGCGGGAGCCTCCGAGAGACCCAGTACTTC
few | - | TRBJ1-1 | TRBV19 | CASSARQFEAFF | TGTGCCAGTAGTGCCCGACAGTTTGAAGCTTTCTTT
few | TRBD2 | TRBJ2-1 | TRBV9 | CASSVSGTSYNEQFF | TGTGCCAGCAGCGTTAGCGGGACCTCCTACAATGAGCAGTTCTTC
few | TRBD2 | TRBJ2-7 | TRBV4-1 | CASSQRLADEQYF | TGCGCCAGCAGCCAGAGGCTAGCGGACGAGCAGTACTTC
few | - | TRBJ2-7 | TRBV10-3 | CAISANYEQYF | TGTGCCATCAGTGCCAACTACGAGCAGTACTTC
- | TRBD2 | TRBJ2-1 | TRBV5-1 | CASSFAVREVDEQFF | TGCGCCAGCAGTTTTGCGGTGCGGGAGGTGGATGAGCAGTTCTTC